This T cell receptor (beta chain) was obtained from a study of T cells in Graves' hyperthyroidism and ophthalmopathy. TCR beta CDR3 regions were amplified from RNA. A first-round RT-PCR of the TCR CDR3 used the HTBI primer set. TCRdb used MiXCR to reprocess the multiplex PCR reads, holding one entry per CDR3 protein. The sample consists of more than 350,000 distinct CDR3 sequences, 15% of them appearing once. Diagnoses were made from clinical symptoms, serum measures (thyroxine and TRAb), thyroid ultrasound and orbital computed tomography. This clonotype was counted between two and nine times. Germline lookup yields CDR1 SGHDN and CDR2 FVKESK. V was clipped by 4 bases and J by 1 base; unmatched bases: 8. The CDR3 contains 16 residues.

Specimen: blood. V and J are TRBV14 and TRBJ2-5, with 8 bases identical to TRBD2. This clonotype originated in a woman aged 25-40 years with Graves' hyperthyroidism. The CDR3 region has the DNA TGTGCCAGCAGCCGCACTAGCGGAGCGCGCCAAGAGACCCAGTACTTC. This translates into CASSRTSGARQETQYF. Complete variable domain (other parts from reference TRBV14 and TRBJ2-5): EAGVTQFPSHSVIEKGQTVTLRCDPISGHDNLYWYRRVMGKEIKFLLHFVKESKQDESGMPNNRFLAERTGGTYSTLKVQPAELEDSGVYFCASSRTSGARQETQYFGPGTRLLVL.